Below, 2 T cell receptor beta chains from the same sample are listed, as sequenced in a study of T cell responses to AZD1222 COVID-19 vaccine. Repertoires were generated with immunoSEQ multiplex PCR, while TCRdb's copy carries only in-frame clones and drops some. The repertoire has some 140,000 clones, over 65% of them found once; the top ten carry about 4%. The sequences come from peripheral blood, collected on day 0 of AZD1222 vaccination. The receptor source for this set is an adult in good health.

The gene calls are TRBV3-1 (or the pseudogene TRBV3-2) and TRBJ2-5; 8 bases match TRBD2. Germline CDR1 and CDR2: LGHDT and YNNKEL (reference sequence). CDR3 length: 15 amino acids. V dropped 4 bases and J dropped 1; count of bases not matched to a gene: 5. CDR3 DNA: TGTGCCAGCAGCCCCCTAGCGGGTCTCCAAGAGACCCAGTACTTC. Translated: CASSPLAGLQETQYF.

J is TRBJ1-6 and V is TRBV5-1; TRBD1 is a possible D gene (5 bases). V lost 0 bases, J lost 6 bases, and 13 bases lay in between. The CDR3 runs to 16 residues. The germline CDR1 and CDR2 sequences are SGHRS and YFSETQ. The CDR3 spells CASSLEGKASNSPLHF. In DNA form, the CDR3 reads TGCGCCAGCAGCTTGGAGGGGAAAGCGTCTAATTCACCCCTCCACTTT.